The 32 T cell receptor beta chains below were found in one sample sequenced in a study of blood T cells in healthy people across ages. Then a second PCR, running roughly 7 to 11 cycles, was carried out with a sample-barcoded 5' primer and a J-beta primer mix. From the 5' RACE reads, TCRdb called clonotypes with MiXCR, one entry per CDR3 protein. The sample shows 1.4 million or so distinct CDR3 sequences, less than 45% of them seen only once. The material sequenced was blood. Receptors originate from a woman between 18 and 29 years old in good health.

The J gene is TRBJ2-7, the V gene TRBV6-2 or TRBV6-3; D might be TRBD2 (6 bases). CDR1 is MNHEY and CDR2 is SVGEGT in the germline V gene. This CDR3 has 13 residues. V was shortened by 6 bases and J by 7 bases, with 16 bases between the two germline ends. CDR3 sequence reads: CASRADYYNEQYF. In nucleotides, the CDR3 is TGTGCCAGCAGAGCGGACTACTACAATGAGCAGTACTTC.

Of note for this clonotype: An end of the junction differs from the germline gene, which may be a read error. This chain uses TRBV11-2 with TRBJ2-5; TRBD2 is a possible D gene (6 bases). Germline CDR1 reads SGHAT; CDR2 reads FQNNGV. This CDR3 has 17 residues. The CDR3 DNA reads TGTGACAGCACCGGAGAAGAGGACGCGGGATTGAGGGAGACCCAGTACTTC. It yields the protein CDSTGEEDAGLRETQYF. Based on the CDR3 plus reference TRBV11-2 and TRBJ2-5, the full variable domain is EAGVAQSPRYKIIEKRQSVAFWCNPISGHATLYWYQQILGQGPKLLIQFQNNGVVDDSQLPKDRFSAERLKGVDSTLKIQPAKLEDSAVYLCDSTGEEDAGLRETQYFGPGTRLLVL.

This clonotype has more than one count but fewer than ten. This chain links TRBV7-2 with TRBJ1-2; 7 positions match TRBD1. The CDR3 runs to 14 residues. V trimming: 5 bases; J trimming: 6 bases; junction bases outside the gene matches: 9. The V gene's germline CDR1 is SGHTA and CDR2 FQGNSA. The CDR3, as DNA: TGTGCCAGCAGCACCAGGGGGGTAAAGGATGGCTACACCTTC. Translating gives CASSTRGVKDGYTF.

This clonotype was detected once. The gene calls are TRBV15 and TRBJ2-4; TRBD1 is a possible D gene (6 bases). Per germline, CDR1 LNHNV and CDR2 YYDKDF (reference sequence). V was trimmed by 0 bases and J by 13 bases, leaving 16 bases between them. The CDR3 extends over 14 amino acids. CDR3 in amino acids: CATSREQGYYGQYF. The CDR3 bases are TGTGCCACCAGCAGAGAACAGGGATACTACGGGCAGTACTTC.

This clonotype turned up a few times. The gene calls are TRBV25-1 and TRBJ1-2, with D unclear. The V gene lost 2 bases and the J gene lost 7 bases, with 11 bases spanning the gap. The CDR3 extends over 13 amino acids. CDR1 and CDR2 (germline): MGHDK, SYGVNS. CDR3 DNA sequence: TGTGCCAGCAGTGAACACGACGGGTCTGGCTACACCTTC. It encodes CASSEHDGSGYTF.

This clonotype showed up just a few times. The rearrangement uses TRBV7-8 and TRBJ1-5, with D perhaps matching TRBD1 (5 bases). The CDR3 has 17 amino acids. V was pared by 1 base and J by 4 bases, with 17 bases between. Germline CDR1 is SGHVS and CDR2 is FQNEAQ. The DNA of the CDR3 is TGTGCCAGCAGCTTAGAGGCTCCGACAGTATCTAATCAGCCCCAGCATTTT. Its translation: CASSLEAPTVSNQPQHF.

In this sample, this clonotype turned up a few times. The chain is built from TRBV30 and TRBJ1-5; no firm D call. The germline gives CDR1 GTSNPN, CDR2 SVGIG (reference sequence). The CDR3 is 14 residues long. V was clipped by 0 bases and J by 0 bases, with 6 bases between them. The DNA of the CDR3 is TGTGCCTGGAGTGTAACGGATAGCAATCAGCCCCAGCATTTT. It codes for CAWSVTDSNQPQHF.

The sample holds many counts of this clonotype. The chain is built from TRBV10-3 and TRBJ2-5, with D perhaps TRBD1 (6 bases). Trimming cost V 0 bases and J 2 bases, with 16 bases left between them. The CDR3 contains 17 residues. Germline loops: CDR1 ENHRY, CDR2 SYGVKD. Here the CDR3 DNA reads TGTGCCATCAGTGAGTCGGAGATGAGACAGGATCAAGAGACCCAGTACTTC. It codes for CAISESEMRQDQETQYF.

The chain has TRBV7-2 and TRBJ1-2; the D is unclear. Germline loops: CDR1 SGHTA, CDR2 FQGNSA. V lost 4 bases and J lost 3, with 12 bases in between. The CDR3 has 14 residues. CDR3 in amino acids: CASSWREFDYGYTF. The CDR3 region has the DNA TGTGCCAGCAGCTGGCGGGAATTCGACTATGGCTACACCTTC.

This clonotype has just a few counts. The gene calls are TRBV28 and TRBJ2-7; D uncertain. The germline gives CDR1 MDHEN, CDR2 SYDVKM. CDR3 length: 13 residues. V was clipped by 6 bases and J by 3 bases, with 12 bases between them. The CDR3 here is CASSLVTRYEQYF. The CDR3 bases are TGTGCCAGCAGCCTCGTTACCCGCTACGAGCAGTACTTC. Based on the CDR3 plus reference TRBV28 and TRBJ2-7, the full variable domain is DVKVTQSSRYLVKRTGEKVFLECVQDMDHENMFWYRQDPGLGLRLIYFSYDVKMKEKGDIPEGYSVSREKKERFSLILESASTNQTSMYLCASSLVTRYEQYFGPGTRLTVT.

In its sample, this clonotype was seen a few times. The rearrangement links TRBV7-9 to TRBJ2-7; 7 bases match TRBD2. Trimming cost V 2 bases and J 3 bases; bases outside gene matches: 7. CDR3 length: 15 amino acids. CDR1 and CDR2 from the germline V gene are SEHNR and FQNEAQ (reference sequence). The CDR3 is CASSLLGGTNYEQYF. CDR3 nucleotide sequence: TGTGCCAGCAGCTTACTGGGCGGGACTAACTACGAGCAGTACTTC.

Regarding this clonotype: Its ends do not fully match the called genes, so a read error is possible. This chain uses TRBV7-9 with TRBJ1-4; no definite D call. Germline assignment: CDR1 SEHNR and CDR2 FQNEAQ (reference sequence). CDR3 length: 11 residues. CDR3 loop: CASSHNKKLFF. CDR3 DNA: TGTGCCAGCAGCCATAATAAAAAACTGTTTTTT.

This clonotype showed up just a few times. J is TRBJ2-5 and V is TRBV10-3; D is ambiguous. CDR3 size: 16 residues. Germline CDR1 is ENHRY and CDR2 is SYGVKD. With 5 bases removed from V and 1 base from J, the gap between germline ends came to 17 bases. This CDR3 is CAISTRQRKFQETQYF. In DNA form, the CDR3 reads TGTGCCATCAGTACCCGGCAGAGGAAGTTCCAAGAGACCCAGTACTTC.

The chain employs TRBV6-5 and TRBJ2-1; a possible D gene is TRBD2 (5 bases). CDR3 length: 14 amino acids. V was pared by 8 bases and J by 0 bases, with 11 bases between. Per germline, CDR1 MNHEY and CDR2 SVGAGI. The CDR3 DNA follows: TGTGCCAGCTGTGAGGAGGACTCCTACAATGAGCAGTTCTTC. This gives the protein CASCEEDSYNEQFF.

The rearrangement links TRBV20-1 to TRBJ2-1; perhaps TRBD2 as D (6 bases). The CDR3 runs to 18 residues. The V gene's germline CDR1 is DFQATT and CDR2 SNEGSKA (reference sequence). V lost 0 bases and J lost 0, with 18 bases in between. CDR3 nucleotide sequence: TGCAGTGCTAGAGATCTGCGGGGCCGCTCCCACTCCTACAATGAGCAGTTCTTC. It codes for CSARDLRGRSHSYNEQFF.

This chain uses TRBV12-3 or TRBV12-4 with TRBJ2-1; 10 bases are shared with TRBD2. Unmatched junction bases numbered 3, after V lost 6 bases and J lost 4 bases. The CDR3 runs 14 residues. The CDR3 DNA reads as TGTGCCAGCAGATCTAGCGGGGGATACAATGAGCAGTTCTTC. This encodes CASRSSGGYNEQFF.

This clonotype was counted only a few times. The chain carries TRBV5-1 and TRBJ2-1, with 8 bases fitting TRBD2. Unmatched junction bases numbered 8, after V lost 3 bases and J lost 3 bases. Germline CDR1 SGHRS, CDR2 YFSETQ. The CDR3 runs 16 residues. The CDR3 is CASSSTGTRIYNEQFF. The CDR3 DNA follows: TGCGCCAGCAGCTCGACCGGGACTAGGATCTACAATGAGCAGTTCTTC.

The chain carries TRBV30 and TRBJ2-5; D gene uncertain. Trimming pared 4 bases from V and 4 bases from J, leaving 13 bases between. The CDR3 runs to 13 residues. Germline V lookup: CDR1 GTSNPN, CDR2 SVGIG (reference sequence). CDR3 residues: CAWTPPGLETQYF. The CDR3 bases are TGTGCCTGGACTCCGCCGGGTCTAGAGACCCAGTACTTC.

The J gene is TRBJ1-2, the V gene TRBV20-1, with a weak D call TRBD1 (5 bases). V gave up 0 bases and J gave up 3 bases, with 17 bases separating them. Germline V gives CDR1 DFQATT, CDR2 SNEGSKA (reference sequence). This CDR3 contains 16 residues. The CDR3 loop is CSAREGREGLYYGYTF. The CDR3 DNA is TGCAGTGCTAGAGAGGGGAGGGAGGGGCTTTACTATGGCTACACCTTC.

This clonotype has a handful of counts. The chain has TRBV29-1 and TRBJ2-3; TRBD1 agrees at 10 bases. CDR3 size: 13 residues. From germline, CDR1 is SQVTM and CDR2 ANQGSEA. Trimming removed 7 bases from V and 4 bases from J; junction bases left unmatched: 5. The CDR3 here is CSAAGTGADTQYF. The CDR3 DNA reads TGCAGCGCGGCCGGGACAGGGGCAGATACGCAGTATTTT.

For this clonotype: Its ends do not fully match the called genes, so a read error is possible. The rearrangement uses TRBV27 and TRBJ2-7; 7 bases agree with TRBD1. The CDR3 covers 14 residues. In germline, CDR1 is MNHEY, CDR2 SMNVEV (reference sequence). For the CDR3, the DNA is TGTGCCAACAGTCCTACAGGGGCGAACTACGAGCAGTACTTC. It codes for CANSPTGANYEQYF.

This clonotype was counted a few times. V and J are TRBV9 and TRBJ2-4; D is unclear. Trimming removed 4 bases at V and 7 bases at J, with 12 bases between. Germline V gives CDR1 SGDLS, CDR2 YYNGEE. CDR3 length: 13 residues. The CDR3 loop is CASSTMDGNIQYF. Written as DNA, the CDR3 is TGTGCCAGCAGCACCATGGACGGGAACATTCAGTACTTC.

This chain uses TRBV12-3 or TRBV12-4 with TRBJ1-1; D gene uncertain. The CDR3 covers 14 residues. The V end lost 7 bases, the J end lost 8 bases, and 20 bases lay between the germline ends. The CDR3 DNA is TGTGCCAGCACTTTCTTCCCCTTCGGACGGGAAGCTTTCTTT. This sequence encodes CASTFFPFGREAFF.

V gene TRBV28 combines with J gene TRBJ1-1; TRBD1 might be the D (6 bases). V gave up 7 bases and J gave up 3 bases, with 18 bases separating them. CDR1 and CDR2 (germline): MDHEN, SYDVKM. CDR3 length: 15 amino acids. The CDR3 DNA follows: TGTGCCAGCACCCTCAACTGGCAGGGGTACACTGAAGCTTTCTTT. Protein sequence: CASTLNWQGYTEAFF. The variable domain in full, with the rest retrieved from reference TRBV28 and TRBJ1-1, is DVKVTQSSRYLVKRTGEKVFLECVQDMDHENMFWYRQDPGLGLRLIYFSYDVKMKEKGDIPEGYSVSREKKERFSLILESASTNQTSMYLCASTLNWQGYTEAFFGQGTRLTVV.

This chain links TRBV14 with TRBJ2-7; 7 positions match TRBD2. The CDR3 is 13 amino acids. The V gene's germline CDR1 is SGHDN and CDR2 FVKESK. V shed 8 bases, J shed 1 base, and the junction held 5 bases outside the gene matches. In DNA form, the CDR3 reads TGTGCCAGCGGGGGGGACTTTTCCTACGAGCAGTACTTC. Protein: CASGGDFSYEQYF.

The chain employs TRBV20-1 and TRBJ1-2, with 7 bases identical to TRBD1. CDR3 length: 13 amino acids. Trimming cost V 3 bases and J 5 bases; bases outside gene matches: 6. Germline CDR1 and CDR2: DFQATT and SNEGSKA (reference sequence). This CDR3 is CSARTGWRYGYTF. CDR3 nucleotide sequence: TGCAGTGCTAGGACAGGGTGGAGATATGGCTACACCTTC.

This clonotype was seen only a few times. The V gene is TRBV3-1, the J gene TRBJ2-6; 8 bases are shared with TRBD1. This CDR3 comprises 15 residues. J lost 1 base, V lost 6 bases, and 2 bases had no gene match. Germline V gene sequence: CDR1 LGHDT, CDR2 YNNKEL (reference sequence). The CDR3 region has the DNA TGTGCCAGCAGAGACAGGGGTTCTGGGGCCAACGTCCTGACTTTC. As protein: CASRDRGSGANVLTF.

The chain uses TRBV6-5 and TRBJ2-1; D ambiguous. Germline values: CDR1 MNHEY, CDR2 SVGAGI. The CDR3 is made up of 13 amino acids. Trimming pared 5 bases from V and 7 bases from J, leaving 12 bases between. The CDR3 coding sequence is TGTGCCAGCAGTGTATCCCGGCTTAATGAGCAGTTCTTC. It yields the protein CASSVSRLNEQFF.

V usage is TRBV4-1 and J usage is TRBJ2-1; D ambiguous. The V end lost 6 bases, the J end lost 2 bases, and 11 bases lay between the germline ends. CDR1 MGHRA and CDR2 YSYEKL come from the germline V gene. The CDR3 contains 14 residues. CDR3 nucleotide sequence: TGCGCCAGCAGACGGACGGAGACCTACAATGAGCAGTTCTTC. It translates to CASRRTETYNEQFF.

The CDR3 loop reads CASSQGQESYQETQYF. The DNA for the CDR3 is TGTGCCAGCAGCCAAGGACAGGAATCGTACCAAGAGACCCAGTACTTC. V and J are TRBV3-1 and TRBJ2-5; the D gene is possibly TRBD1 (6 bases). Per the germline V gene, CDR1 is LGHDT and CDR2 is YNNKEL (reference sequence). Trimming left V 1 base short and J 0 bases short, with 12 bases between. The CDR3 has 16 residues.

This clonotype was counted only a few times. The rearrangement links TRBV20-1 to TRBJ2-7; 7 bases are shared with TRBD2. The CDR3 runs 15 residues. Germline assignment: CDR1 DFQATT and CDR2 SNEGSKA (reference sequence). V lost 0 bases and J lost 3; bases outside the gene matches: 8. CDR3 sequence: CSARDWLAEVYEQYF. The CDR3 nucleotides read TGCAGTGCTAGAGATTGGCTAGCGGAGGTCTACGAGCAGTACTTC.

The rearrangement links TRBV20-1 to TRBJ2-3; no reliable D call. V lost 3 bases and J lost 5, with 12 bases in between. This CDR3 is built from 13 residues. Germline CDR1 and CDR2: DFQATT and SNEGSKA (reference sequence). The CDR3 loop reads CSARDGRRDTQYF. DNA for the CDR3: TGCAGTGCTAGGGACGGTCGGAGAGATACGCAGTATTTT.